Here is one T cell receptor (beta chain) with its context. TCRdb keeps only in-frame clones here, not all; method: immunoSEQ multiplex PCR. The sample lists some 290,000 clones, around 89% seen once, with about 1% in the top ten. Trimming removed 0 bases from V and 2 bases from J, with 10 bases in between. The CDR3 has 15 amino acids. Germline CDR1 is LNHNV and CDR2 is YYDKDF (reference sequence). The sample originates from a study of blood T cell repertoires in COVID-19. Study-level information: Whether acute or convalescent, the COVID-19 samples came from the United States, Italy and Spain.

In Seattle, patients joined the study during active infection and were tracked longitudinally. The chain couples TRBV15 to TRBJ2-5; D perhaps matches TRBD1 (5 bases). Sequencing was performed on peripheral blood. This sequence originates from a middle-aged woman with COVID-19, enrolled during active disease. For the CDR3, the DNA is TGTGCCACCAGCAGAGATCTTAGACAGCAAGAGACCCAGTACTTC. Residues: CATSRDLRQQETQYF.